A single sample gave rise to the 7 T cell receptor beta chains below, sequenced in a study of cytomegalovirus exposure and HLA in healthy donors. The PCR made use of 60 Vbeta and 13 Jbeta primers. Method: immunoSEQ multiplex PCR; TCRdb's copy keeps in-frame clones and lacks some. The table includes hundreds of thousands of clones, around 80% detected once. Sequencing was performed on PBMCs. These receptor sequences come from a woman in her sixties or seventies in good health and CMV-seropositive.

This chain's CDR3 is CSVGEQGHGYTF. CDR3 sequence (DNA): TGCAGCGTTGGGGAACAGGGGCATGGCTACACCTTC. The V and J genes are TRBV29-1 and TRBJ1-2, with 7 nucleotides matching TRBD1. The trim removed 4 bases at V and 6 bases at J, leaving 5 bases unmatched. CDR1 and CDR2 from the germline V gene are SQVTM and ANQGSEA. This CDR3 spans 12 amino acids.

The V gene is TRBV7-9, the J gene TRBJ1-2, with D possibly TRBD1 on 5 matching bases. The CDR3 has 17 amino acids. Germline-derived CDR1 and CDR2 are SEHNR and FQNEAQ (reference sequence). The V end lost 2 bases, the J end lost 3 bases, and 19 bases lay between the germline ends. The DNA of the CDR3 is TGTGCCAGCAGCTTAAGGGGTGGAGTTAGGCCCGACTATGGCTACACCTTC. Encoded protein: CASSLRGGVRPDYGYTF.

This clone was seen more than once but under ten times. The rearrangement links TRBV6-5 to TRBJ2-5, with 7 nucleotides matching TRBD2. This CDR3 comprises 16 residues. Germline-derived CDR1 and CDR2 are MNHEY and SVGAGI. V gave up 2 bases and J gave up 5 bases; unmatched junction bases: 11. CDR3 DNA: TGTGCCAGCAGTTACGAAGATAGCGGGCAAGGGGAGACCCAGTACTTC. Amino acids: CASSYEDSGQGETQYF.

The chain recombines TRBV18 with TRBJ1-4; D ambiguous. The V end was cut by 0 bases, the J end by 7 bases, with 12 bases between. CDR3 size: 15 residues. Per the germline V gene, CDR1 is KGHSH and CDR2 is LQKENI. CDR3 bases: TGTGCCAGCTCACCACCCGAAGGTGGAGGTGAAAAACTGTTTTTT. Residues: CASSPPEGGGEKLFF.

With respect to this clone: A read error may account for a junction end that differs from germline. This chain joins TRBV7-9 and TRBJ2-1, with 12 bases identical to TRBD2. Looked up from germline, CDR1 is SEHNR and CDR2 is FQNEAQ (reference sequence). This CDR3 has 18 residues. The CDR3 bases are TGTTCCAGCAGCCCCCCTTATCGACTAGCGGGAGTCTTTAATGAGCAGTTCTTC. Translating it yields CSSSPPYRLAGVFNEQFF.

The genes are TRBV7-2 and TRBJ2-7; 10 bases are a match to TRBD2. The CDR3 length is 15 residues. Germline CDR1 and CDR2: SGHTA and FQGNSA. The V and J ends lost 4 bases and 4 bases, in that order; junction bases with no gene match: 7. CDR3: CASSSFGAGGYEQYF. DNA for the CDR3: TGTGCCAGCAGCTCCTTCGGAGCGGGGGGGTACGAGCAGTACTTC.

This chain links TRBV6-5 with TRBJ2-7, with TRBD2 matching over 8 bases. CDR1 is MNHEY and CDR2 is SVGAGI in the germline V gene. The CDR3 has 14 residues. The V segment lost 7 bases and the J segment 4 bases; nucleotides outside the gene matches: 9. CDR3 residues: CASNPGLDFYEQYF. The CDR3 DNA sequence: TGTGCCAGCAACCCGGGACTAGACTTTTACGAGCAGTACTTC.